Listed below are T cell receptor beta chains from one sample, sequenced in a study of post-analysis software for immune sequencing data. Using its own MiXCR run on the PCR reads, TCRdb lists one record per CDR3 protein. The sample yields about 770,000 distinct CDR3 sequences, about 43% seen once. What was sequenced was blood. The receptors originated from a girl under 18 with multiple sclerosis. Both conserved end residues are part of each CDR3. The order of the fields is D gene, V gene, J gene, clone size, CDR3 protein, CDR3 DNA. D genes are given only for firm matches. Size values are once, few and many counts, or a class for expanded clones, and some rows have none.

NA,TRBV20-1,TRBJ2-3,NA,CSASSRNEADTQYF,TGCAGTGCTAGTTCCCGGAACGAGGCAGATACGCAGTATTTT
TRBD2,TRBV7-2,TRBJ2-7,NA,CASSLGLAGGSYEQYF,TGTGCCAGCAGCTTAGGGTTAGCGGGAGGATCCTACGAGCAGTACTTC
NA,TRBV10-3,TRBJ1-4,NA,CAISESTRGEKLFF,TGTGCCATCAGTGAGTCGACGAGAGGTGAAAAACTGTTTTTT
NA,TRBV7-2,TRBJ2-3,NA,CASSLQVGRGTDTQYF,TGTGCCAGCAGCCTTCAGGTCGGGCGGGGCACAGATACGCAGTATTTT
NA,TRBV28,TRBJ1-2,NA,CASRGHASNFNYGYTF,TGTGCCAGCAGAGGACACGCATCCAACTTTAACTATGGCTACACCTTC
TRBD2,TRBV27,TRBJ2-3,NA,CASSPLGLAGGPYTQYF,TGTGCCAGCAGTCCTCTTGGACTAGCGGGAGGCCCATATACGCAGTATTTT
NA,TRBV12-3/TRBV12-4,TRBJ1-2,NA,CASSLEGGVYGYTF,TGCGCCAGCAGTTTAGAGGGGGGCGTCTATGGCTACACCTTC
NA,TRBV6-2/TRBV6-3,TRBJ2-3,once,CASSPLVARSTDTQYF,TGTGCCAGCAGCCCGCTGGTGGCCAGATCCACAGATACGCAGTATTTT
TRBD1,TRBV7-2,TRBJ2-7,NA,CASSLVGRDRVPYEQYF,TGTGCCAGCAGCTTAGTCGGTCGCGACAGGGTACCCTACGAGCAGTACTTC
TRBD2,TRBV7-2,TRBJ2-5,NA,CASSSELAGGTRETQYF,TGTGCCAGCAGCTCGGAACTAGCGGGAGGGACGCGGGAGACCCAGTACTTC
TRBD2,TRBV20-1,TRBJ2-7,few,CSAPTPSGQGYEQYF,TGCAGTGCGCCCACTCCTAGCGGGCAGGGGTACGAGCAGTACTTC
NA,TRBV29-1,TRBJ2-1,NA,CSVEGVPDNEQFF,TGCAGCGTTGAGGGAGTCCCCGACAATGAGCAGTTCTTC
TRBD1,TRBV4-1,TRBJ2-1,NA,CASSNDRGNEQFF,TGCGCCAGCAGCAATGACAGGGGGAATGAGCAGTTCTTC
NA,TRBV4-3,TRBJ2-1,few,CASSMGASGYNEQFF,TGCGCCAGCAGTATGGGGGCTAGCGGATACAATGAGCAGTTCTTC
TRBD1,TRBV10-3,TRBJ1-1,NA,CAISDNRGNTEAFF,TGTGCCATCAGTGATAACAGGGGGAATACTGAAGCTTTCTTT
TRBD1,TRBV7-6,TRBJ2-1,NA,CASSRNPGTEYNEQFF,TGTGCCAGCAGCAGAAACCCCGGGACAGAATACAATGAGCAGTTCTTC
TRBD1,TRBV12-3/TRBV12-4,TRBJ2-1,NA,CASSLGQQGVQFF,TGTGCCAGCAGTTTAGGGCAGCAGGGGGTGCAGTTCTTC
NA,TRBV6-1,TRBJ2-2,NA,CASTPGRRTGELFF,TGTGCCAGTACTCCGGGACGCCGAACCGGGGAGCTGTTTTTT